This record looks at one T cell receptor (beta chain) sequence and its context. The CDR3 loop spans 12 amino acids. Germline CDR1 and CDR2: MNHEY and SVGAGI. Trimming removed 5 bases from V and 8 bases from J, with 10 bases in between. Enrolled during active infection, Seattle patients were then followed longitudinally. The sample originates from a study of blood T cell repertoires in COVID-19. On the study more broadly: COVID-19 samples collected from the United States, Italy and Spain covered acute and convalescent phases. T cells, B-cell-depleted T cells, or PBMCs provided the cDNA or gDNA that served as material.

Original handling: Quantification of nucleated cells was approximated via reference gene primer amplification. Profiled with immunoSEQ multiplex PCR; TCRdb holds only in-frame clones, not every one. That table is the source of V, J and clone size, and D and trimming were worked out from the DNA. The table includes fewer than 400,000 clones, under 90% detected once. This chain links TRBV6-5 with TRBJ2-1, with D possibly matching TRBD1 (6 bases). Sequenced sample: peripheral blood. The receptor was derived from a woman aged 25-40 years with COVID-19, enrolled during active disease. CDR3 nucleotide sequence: TGTGCCAGCAGTATACAGGGTGATGAGCAGTTCTTC. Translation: CASSIQGDEQFF.